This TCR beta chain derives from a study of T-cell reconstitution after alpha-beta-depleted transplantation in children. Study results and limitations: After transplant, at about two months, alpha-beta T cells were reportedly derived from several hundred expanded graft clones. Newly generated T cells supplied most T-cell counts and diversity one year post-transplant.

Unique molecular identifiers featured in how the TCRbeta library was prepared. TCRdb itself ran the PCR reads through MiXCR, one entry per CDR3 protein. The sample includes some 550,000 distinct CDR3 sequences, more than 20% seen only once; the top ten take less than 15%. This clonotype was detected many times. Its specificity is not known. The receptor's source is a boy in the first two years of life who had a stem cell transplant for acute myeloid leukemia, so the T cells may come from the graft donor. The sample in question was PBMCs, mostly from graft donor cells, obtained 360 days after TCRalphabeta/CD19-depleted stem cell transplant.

The CDR3 bases are TGTGCCAGCAGTTACTCGGGACTAGGGGGCAATGAGCAGTTCTTC. The encoded protein is CASSYSGLGGNEQFF. This sequence joins TRBV6-5 and TRBJ2-1, with TRBD2 matching 8 bases. The CDR3 is 15 residues long. CDR1 is MNHEY and CDR2 is SVGAGI in the germline V gene. J lost 6 bases, V lost 0 bases, and 4 bases had no gene match.